The rows below give T cell receptor beta chains drawn from one sample of a study of cytotoxic CD8 clonotypes in ibrutinib-treated CLL. Generated by immunoSEQ multiplex PCR, the TCRdb table keeps only in-frame clones and is missing some. The repertoire includes about 68,000 clones, 70% to 90% of them detected once, and roughly 7.5% sits in the top ten. Source: PBMCs, taken at disease progression, from a patient treated with ibrutinib. The source is a human donor with chronic lymphocytic leukemia. Both conserved end residues are part of each CDR3. A D gene is named only where the DNA matches it firmly. Not all rows give a size; the values are once, few, many and, for expanded clones, a class.

-	TRBJ1-5	TRBD1	TRBV19	CASTSRDRVGNQPQHF	TGTGCCAGCACGTCCCGGGACAGGGTCGGCAATCAGCCCCAGCATTTT
-	TRBJ2-7	TRBD2	TRBV10-1	CASSESGASGIYEQYF	TGCGCCAGCAGTGAGTCGGGTGCTAGCGGGATTTACGAGCAGTACTTC
-	TRBJ2-7	-	TRBV23-1	CASSQSRQAGRHF	TGCGCCAGCAGTCAATCTCGACAGGCGGGTCGGCACTTC
-	TRBJ2-7	-	TRBV10-3	CATRNLWGIGAYEQYF	TGTGCCACACGAAACCTCTGGGGGATAGGGGCCTACGAGCAGTACTTC
-	TRBJ2-2	TRBD2	TRBV10-3	CAIFNQRGAETGELFF	TGTGCCATCTTCAACCAGCGGGGGGCCGAGACCGGGGAGCTGTTTTTT
-	TRBJ2-3	-	TRBV5-6	CASSLSADTQYF	TGTGCCAGCAGCTTGAGTGCGGATACGCAGTATTTT
-	TRBJ2-6	-	TRBV6-4	CASSDWGGANVLTF	TGTGCCAGCAGTGACTGGGGTGGGGCCAACGTCCTGACTTTC
medium-sized	TRBJ1-2	TRBD1	TRBV2	CASSGTGTNGYTF	TGTGCCAGCAGTGGGACAGGGACTAATGGCTACACCTTC
-	TRBJ2-7	-	TRBV25-1	CASSNQDYPYEQYF	TGTGCCAGCAGTAATCAGGACTACCCCTACGAGCAGTACTTC
-	TRBJ1-2	TRBD1	TRBV5-4	CASSLPSRDREGYTF	TGTGCCAGCAGCTTACCGTCCCGGGACAGGGAAGGCTACACCTTC
-	TRBJ1-3	TRBD1	TRBV7-7	CASSLGTGSGNTIYF	TGTGCCAGCAGCTTAGGGACAGGGTCTGGAAACACCATATATTTT
-	TRBJ1-2	TRBD1	TRBV2	CASRGTVIVYGYTF	TGTGCCAGCAGGGGGACAGTGATCGTCTATGGCTACACCTTC
-	TRBJ1-5	-	TRBV28	CASSPYRGNQPQHF	TGTGCCAGCAGTCCCTACAGGGGCAATCAGCCCCAGCATTTT
once	TRBJ1-5	-	TRBV18	CASSPPKGMGNQPQHF	TGTGCCAGCTCACCACCGAAGGGAATGGGCAATCAGCCCCAGCATTTT
few	TRBJ2-5	-	TRBV2	CASRRTVPETQYF	TGTGCCAGCAGGAGGACAGTCCCCGAGACCCAGTACTTC
-	TRBJ1-2	-	TRBV18	CASSPGLSGRDSYTF	TGTGCCAGCTCACCCGGACTTTCCGGCCGGGATTCCTACACCTTC
-	TRBJ1-2	-	TRBV2	CARQGGYGYTF	TGTGCCAGGCAGGGTGGCTATGGCTACACCTTC
-	TRBJ1-5	-	TRBV6-1	CASSVTEDQPQHF	TGTGCCAGCAGTGTGACTGAGGATCAGCCCCAGCATTTT
few	TRBJ1-1	-	TRBV30	CAWSVAGTTTRGAFF	TGTGCCTGGAGTGTGGCCGGGACAACGACCAGGGGAGCTTTCTTT
-	TRBJ2-3	-	TRBV5-1	CASSRGRSTDTQYF	TGCGCCAGCAGCCGTGGCCGGAGCACAGATACGCAGTATTTT
-	TRBJ2-7	TRBD1	TRBV19	CASSASGQGSYEQYF	TGTGCCAGTAGTGCCTCGGGACAGGGGTCCTACGAGCAGTACTTC
-	TRBJ1-2	-	TRBV19	CASSIVGYGYTF	TGTGCCAGTAGTATAGTTGGTTATGGCTACACCTTC